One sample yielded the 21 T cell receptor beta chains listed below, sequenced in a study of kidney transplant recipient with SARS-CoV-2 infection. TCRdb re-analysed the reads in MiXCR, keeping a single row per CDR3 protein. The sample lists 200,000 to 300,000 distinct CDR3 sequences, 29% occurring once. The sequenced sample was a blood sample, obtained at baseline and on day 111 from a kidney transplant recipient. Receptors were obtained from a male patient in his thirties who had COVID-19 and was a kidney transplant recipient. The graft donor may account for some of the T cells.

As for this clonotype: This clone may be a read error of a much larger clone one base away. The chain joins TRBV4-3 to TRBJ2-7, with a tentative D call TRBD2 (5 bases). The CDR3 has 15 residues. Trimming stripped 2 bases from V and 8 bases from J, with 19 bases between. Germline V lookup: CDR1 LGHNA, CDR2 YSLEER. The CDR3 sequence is CASSQPEGNLGQQYF. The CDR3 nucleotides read TGCGCCAGCAGCCAACCCGAGGGCAACCTAGGCCAGCAGTACTTC.

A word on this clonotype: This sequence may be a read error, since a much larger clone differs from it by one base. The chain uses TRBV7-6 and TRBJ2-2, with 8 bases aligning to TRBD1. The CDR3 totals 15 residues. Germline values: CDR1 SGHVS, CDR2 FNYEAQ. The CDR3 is CASGLGTGGTGELFF. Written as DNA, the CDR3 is TGTGCTAGCGGCTTAGGTACAGGGGGTACCGGGGAGCTGTTTTTT.

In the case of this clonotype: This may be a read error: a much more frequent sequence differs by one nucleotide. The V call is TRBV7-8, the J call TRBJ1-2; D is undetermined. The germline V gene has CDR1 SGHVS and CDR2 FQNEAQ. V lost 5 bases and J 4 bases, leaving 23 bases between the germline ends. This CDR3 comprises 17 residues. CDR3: CASSPTRFTRRTYGYTF. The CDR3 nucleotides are TGTGCCAGCAGCCCCACTCGGTTTACCCGAAGGACCTATGGCTACACCTTC.

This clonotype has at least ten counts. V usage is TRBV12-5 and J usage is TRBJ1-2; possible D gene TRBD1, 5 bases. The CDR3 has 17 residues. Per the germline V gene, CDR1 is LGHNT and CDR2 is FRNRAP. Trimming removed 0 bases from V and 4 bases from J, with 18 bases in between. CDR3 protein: CASGLVVLQGKTYGYTF. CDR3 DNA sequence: TGTGCTAGTGGTTTGGTAGTTTTGCAGGGAAAGACCTATGGCTACACCTTC.

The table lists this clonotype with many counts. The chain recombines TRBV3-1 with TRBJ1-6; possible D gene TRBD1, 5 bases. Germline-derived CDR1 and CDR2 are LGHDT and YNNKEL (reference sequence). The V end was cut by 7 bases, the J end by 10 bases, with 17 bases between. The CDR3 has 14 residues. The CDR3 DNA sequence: TGTGCCAGCACCGGTGACGGCAGGGTCTCACCCCTCCACTTT. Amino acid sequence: CASTGDGRVSPLHF.

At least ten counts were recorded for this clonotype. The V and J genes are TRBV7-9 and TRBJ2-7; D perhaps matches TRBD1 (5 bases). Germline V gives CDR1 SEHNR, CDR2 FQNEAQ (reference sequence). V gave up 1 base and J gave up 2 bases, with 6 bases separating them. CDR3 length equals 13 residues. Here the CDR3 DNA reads TGTGCCAGCAGCTTAGTGGGGCCCTACGAGCAGTACTTC. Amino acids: CASSLVGPYEQYF. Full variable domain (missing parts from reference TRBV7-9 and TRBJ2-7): DTGVSQNPRHKITKRGQNVTFRCDPISEHNRLYWYRQTLGQGPEFLTYFQNEAQLEKSRLLSDRFSAERPKGSFSTLEIQRTEQGDSAMYLCASSLVGPYEQYFGPGTRLTVT.

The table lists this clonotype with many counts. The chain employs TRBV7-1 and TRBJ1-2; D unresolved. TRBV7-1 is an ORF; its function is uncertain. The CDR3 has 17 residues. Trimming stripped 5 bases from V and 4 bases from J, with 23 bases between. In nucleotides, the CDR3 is TGTGCCAGCAGCCTCTACAATCACGAGGGAAAGACCTATGGCTACACCTTC. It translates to CASSLYNHEGKTYGYTF.

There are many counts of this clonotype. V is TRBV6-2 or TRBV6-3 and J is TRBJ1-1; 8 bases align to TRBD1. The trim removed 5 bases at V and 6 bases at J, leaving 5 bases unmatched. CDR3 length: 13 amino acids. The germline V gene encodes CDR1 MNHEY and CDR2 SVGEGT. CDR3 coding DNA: TGTGCCAGCAGTAGGACAGGGCTCGCTGAAGCTTTCTTT. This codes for CASSRTGLAEAFF.

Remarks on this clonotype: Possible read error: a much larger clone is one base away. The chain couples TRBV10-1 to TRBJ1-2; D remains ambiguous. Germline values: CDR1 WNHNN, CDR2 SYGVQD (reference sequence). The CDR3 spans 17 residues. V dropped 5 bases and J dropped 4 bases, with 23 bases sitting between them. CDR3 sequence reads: CASSIYERSRKAYGYTF. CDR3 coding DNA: TGCGCCAGCAGTATCTATGAAAGATCGCGAAAGGCCTATGGCTACACCTTC.

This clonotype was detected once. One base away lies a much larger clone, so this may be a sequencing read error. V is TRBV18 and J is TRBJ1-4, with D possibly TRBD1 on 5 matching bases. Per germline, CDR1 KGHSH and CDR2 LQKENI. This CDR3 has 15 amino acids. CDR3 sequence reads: CAGSPPGRTNEKLFF. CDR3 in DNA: TGTGCCGGCTCACCACCGGGGCGAACTAATGAAAAACTGTTTTTT.

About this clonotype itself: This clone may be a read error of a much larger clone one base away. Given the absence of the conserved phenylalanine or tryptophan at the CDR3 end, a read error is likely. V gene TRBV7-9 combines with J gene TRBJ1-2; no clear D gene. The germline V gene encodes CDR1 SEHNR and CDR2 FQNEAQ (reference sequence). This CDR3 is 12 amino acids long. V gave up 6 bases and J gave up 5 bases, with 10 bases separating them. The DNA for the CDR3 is TGTGCCAGCAGTGCTGCACTTTATGGCTACACCCTC. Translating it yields CASSAALYGYTL.

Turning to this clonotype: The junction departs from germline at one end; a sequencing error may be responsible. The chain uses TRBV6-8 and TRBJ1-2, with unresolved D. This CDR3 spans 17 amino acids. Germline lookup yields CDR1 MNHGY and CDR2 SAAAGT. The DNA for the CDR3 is TGTGCCGGCAGTAACATTAGACGCTCTAGAAAGACCTATGGCTACACCTTC. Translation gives CAGSNIRRSRKTYGYTF.

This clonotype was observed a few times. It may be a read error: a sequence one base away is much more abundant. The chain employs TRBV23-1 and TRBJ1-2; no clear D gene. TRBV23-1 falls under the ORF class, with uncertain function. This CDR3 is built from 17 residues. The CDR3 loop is CASSLYKLRRKTYGCTF. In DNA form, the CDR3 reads TGCGCCAGCAGTCTGTATAAGCTACGCAGAAAGACCTATGGCTGCACCTTC.

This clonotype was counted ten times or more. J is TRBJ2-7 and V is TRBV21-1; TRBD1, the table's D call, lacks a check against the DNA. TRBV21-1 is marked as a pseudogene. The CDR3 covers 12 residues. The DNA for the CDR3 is TGTGCCAGCAGCTCCCGTCCCTACGAGCAGTACGTC. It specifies CASSSRPYEQYV.

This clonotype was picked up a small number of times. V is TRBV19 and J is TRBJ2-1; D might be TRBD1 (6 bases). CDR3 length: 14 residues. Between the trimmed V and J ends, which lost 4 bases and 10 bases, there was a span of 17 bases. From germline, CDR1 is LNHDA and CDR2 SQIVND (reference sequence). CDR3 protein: CASSNTGPFVEQFF. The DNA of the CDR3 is TGTGCCAGTAGTAACACAGGGCCCTTCGTAGAGCAGTTCTTC.

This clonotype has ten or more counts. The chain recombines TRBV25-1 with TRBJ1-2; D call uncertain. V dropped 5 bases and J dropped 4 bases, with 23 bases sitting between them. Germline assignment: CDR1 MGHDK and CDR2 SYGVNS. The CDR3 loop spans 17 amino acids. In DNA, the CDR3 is TGTGCCAGCAGTTCCACTATAGAACTGGGAAAGACCTATGGCTACACCTTC. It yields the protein CASSSTIELGKTYGYTF.

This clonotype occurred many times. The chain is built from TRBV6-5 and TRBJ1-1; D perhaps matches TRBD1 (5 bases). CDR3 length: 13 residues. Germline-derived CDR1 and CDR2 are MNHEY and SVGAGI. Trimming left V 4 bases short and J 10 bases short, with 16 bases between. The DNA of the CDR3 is TGTGCCAGCAGTTCAGAACCCAGGGTAGGAGCTTTCTTT. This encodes CASSSEPRVGAFF.

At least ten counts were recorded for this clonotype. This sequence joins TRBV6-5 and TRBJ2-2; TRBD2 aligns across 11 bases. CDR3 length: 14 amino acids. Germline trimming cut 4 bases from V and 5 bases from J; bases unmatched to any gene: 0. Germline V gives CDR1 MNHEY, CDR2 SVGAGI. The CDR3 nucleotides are TGTGCCAGCAGTTCTAGCGGGAGGACCGGGGAGCTGTTTTTT. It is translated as CASSSSGRTGELFF.

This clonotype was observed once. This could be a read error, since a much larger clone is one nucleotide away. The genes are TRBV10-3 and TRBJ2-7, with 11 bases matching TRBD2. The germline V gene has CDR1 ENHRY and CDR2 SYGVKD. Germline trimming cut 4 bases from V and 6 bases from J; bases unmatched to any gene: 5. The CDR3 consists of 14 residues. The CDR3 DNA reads TGTGCCATCAGTGCTGGACTAGCGGGCTGCGAGCAGTACTTC. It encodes CAISAGLAGCEQYF.

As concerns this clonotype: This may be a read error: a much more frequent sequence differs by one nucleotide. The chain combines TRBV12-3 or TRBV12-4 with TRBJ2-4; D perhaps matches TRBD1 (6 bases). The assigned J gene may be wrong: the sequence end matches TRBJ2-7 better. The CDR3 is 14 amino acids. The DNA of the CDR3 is TGTGCCAGCAGGGCTAGCAGGGGTGCCTACGAGCAGTACTTC. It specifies CASRASRGAYEQYF.

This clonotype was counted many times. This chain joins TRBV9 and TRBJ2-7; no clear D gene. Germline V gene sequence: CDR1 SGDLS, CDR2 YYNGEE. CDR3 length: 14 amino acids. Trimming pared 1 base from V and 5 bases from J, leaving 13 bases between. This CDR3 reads CASSVTQVSHEQYF. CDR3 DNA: TGTGCCAGCAGCGTAACTCAGGTATCGCACGAGCAGTACTTC. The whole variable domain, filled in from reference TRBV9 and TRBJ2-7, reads DSGVTQTPKHLITATGQRVTLRCSPRSGDLSVYWYQQSLDQGLQFLIQYYNGEERAKGNILERFSAQQFPDLHSELNLSSLELGDSALYFCASSVTQVSHEQYFGPGTRLTVT.